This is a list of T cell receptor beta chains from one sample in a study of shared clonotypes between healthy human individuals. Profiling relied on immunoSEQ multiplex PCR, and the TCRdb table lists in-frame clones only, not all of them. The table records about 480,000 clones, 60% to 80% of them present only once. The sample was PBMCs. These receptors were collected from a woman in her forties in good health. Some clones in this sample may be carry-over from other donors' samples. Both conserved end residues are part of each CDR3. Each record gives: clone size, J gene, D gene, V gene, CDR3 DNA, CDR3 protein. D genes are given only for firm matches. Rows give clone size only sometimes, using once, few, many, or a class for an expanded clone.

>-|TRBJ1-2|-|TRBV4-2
TGTGCCAGCAGCTTTGGGGGGGTCCCTCTTGACTATGGCTACACCTTC
CASSFGGVPLDYGYTF
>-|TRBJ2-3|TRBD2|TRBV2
TGTGCCAGCATTCGGACTAGCGGGAGCTCTTCTACGCAGTATTTT
CASIRTSGSSSTQYF
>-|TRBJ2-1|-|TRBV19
TGTGCCAGTAGTATCCTAAACGGTGAGCAGTTCTTC
CASSILNGEQFF
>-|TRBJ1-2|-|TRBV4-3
TGCGCCAGCAGCCAAGGGTCACGCGAATATGGCTACACCTTC
CASSQGSREYGYTF
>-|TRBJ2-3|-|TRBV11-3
TGTGCCAGCAGCCAATCGGGCACAGATACGCAGTATTTT
CASSQSGTDTQYF
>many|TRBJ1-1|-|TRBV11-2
TGTGCCAGCAGCTTAGAATTCGGGGCAAGGAAAACTGAAGCTTTCTTT
CASSLEFGARKTEAFF
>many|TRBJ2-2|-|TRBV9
TGTGCCAGCAGCCGGTGGGGAACGAACACCGGGGAGCTGTTTTTT
CASSRWGTNTGELFF
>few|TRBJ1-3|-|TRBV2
TGTGCCAGCAGGCCAAGCAGGGAACCCTCTGGAAACACCATATATTTT
CASRPSREPSGNTIYF
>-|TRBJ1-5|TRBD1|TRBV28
TGTGCCAGCACCCGGGACAGCTATCAGCCCCAGCATTTT
CASTRDSYQPQHF
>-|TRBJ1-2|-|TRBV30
TGTGCCTGGAACCGCAGGGAGATTAGAAGTAGCTATGGCTACACCTTC
CAWNRREIRSSYGYTF
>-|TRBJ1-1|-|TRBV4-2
TGTGCCAGCAGCCAAGATCGAGGAGGGAGCTTCACTGAAGCTTTCTTT
CASSQDRGGSFTEAFF
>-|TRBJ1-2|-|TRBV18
TGTGCCAGCCCGGACAGATCTAACTATGGCTACACCTTC
CASPDRSNYGYTF
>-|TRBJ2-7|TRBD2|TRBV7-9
TGTGCCAGCAGCTTTGCGGGAGGGCTCAGCTACGAGCAGTACTTC
CASSFAGGLSYEQYF
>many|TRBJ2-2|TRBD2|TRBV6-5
TGTGCCAGCAGCCCCGGACTAGCCGGGGAGCTGTTTTTT
CASSPGLAGELFF
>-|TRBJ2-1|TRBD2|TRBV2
TGTGCCAGCATAGGACTAGCGGGAGTGGGGCAGTTCTTC
CASIGLAGVGQFF
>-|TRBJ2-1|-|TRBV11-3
TGTGCCAGCAGCTTAGTGTTCGGTGAGCAGTTCTTC
CASSLVFGEQFF
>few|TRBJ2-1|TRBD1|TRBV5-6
TGTGCCAGCAGCTTGGGGACAGGGGCTAATGAGCAGTTCTTC
CASSLGTGANEQFF
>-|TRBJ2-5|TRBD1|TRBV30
TGTGCCTGGAGTTACAGGGGAGTATTAGAGACCCAGTACTTC
CAWSYRGVLETQYF
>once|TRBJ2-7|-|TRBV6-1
TGTGCCAGCATCAGACCCAGCGGTGACTCCTACGAGCAGTACTTC
CASIRPSGDSYEQYF
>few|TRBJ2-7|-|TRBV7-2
TGTGCCAGCAGTAAGGGCACCTACGAGCAGTACTTC
CASSKGTYEQYF
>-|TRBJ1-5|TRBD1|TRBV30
TGTGCCTGGAGTGGCAGGGGGCTGATAGGGAATCAGCCCCAGCATTTT
CAWSGRGLIGNQPQHF
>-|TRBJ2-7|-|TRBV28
TGTGCCAGCAGTTTACAGTCCGTCTACGAGCAGTACTTC
CASSLQSVYEQYF
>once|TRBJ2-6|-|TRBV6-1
TGTGCCAGCAGCGTGAGGACCTTCGGGGCCAACGTCCTGACTTTC
CASSVRTFGANVLTF
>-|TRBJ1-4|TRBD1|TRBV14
TGTGCCAGCAGTCTGACAGGGGGCGAAGAAAAACTGTTTTTT
CASSLTGGEEKLFF
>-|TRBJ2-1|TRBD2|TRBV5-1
TGCGCCAGCAGCTTGGCTAGCGGGAGCCCTTGGGGCAATGAGCAGTTCTTC
CASSLASGSPWGNEQFF
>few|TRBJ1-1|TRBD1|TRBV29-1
TGCAGCGCAGGATACAGGGGGGCTAACACTGAAGCTTTCTTT
CSAGYRGANTEAFF
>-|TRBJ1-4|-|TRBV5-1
TGCGCCAGCAGCGGAGGGGGGGCAGATAATGAAAAACTGTTTTTT
CASSGGGADNEKLFF
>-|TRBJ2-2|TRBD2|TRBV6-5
TGTGCCAGCAAGACTAGCGTCTCCGGGGAGCTGTTTTTT
CASKTSVSGELFF
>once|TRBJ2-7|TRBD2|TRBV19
TGTGCCAGCAGACAAGCGGGAGTTAGCTACGAGCAGTACTTC
CASRQAGVSYEQYF
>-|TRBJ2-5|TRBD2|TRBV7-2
TGTGCCAGCAGCTGGGGACTAGCGGGAGGTGTGGAGACCCAGTACTTC
CASSWGLAGGVETQYF
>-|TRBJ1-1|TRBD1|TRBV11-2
TGTGCCAGCAGCTTAAGTAAGATACTACAGGGGGCCCAGAACACTGAAGCTTTCTTT
CASSLSKILQGAQNTEAFF
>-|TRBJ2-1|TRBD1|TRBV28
TGTGCCAGTACAGGGGACCATGAGCAGTTCTTC
CASTGDHEQFF
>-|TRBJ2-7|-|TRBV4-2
TGTGCCAGCAGCCAAGCAACAGGGAGGTACGAGCAGTACTTC
CASSQATGRYEQYF
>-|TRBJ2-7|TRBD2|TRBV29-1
TGCAGCGTTGTCAGGACTAGCGGGAGTTCCTACGAGCAGTACTTC
CSVVRTSGSSYEQYF
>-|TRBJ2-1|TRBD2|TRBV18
TGTGCCAGCTCACCGGCGGGAGGGCCCGAGAATGAGCAGTTCTTC
CASSPAGGPENEQFF
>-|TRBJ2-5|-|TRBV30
TGTGCCTGGAGTTCACCACGGGCTTCGGGAGTAGAGACCCAGTACTTC
CAWSSPRASGVETQYF
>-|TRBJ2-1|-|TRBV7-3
TGTGCCAGCAGCTTAAATCCAGTCGAAAGCTCCTACAATGAGCAGTTCTTC
CASSLNPVESSYNEQFF
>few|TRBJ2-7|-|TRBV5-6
TGTGCCAGCAGCTTAACAGCGACAATTTACTACGAGCAGTACTTC
CASSLTATIYYEQYF
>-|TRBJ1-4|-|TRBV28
TGTGCCAGCGGGGGTGGGGCAACTAATGAAAAACTGTTTTTT
CASGGGATNEKLFF
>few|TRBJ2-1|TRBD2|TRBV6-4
TGTGCCAGCAGTCCGGGACTAGACTACAATGAGCAGTTCTTC
CASSPGLDYNEQFF
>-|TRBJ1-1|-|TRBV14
TGTGCCAGCAGCCAAAGCCGGGGGTTAGGGGGGAACACTGAAGCTTTCTTT
CASSQSRGLGGNTEAFF
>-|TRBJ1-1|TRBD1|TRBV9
TGTGCCAGCAGCGTTGGGGGACAGGGTTATACTGAAGCTTTCTTT
CASSVGGQGYTEAFF
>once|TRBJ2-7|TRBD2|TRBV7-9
TGTGCCAGCACCACACTAGCGGGGAGCGGCGAGCAGTACTTC
CASTTLAGSGEQYF
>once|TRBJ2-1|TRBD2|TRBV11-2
TGTGCCAGCAGCCCGCGACTAGCGGGAAGCAATGAGCAGTTCTTC
CASSPRLAGSNEQFF
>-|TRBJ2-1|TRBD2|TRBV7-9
TGTGCCAGCAGCCCTAGACTAGCGGGACGACGATACAATGAGCAGTTCTTC
CASSPRLAGRRYNEQFF
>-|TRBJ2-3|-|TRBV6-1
TGTGCCAGCAGTGAATTCCGAACTAGCACAGATACGCAGTATTTT
CASSEFRTSTDTQYF
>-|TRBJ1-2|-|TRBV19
TGTGCCAGTAGTATGCAGGAGTACGGATACGATGACTACACCTTC
CASSMQEYGYDDYTF
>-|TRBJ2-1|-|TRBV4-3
TGCGCCAGCAGCCAAGGGACTACCTACAATGAGCAGTTCTTC
CASSQGTTYNEQFF
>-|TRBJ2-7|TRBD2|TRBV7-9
TGTGCCAGCAGACCTGGGCCTCTTGGGGCTAGCGGACCCTACGAGCAGTACTTC
CASRPGPLGASGPYEQYF
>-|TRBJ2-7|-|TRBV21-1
TGTGCCAGCAGCAAAGGAGGGTTTTGGTACGAGCAGTACTTC
CASSKGGFWYEQYF
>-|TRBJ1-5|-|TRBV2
TGTGCCAGCAGTAGGTGGCAGAGAGATCAGCCCCAGCATTTT
CASSRWQRDQPQHF